These T cell receptor beta chains were read from a single sample in a study of cytomegalovirus exposure and HLA in healthy donors. Profiled with immunoSEQ multiplex PCR; TCRdb holds only in-frame clones, not every one. The table lists 200,000 to 250,000 clones, around 81% of them singletons. Specimen: PBMCs. The receptors originated from a woman between 55 and 75 years old in good health and CMV-seropositive. The CDR3 runs from the conserved cysteine through the conserved F or W. Each record gives: clone size, V gene, J gene, D gene, CDR3 protein, CDR3 DNA. D genes are given only for firm matches. A clone size is listed for some rows: how often the clone was seen (once, few, many), or a class if it is expanded.

clone size: .
V gene: TRBV5-1
J gene: TRBJ1-2
D gene: .
CDR3 protein: CASSVDTVPYGYTF
CDR3 DNA: TGCGCCAGCAGTGTTGACACCGTTCCCTATGGCTACACCTTC

clone size: .
V gene: TRBV7-3
J gene: TRBJ2-2
D gene: TRBD2
CDR3 protein: CASSLPSGRGTGELFF
CDR3 DNA: TGTGCCAGCAGCTTACCTAGCGGGAGGGGCACCGGGGAGCTGTTTTTT

clone size: few
V gene: TRBV7-9
J gene: TRBJ1-1
D gene: TRBD1
CDR3 protein: CASSDRNRGQNTEAFF
CDR3 DNA: TGTGCCAGCAGCGACCGAAACAGGGGGCAGAACACTGAAGCTTTCTTT

clone size: once
V gene: TRBV9
J gene: TRBJ2-1
D gene: TRBD2
CDR3 protein: CASSVGLAGQGEQFF
CDR3 DNA: TGTGCCAGCAGCGTAGGCCTAGCGGGACAAGGCGAGCAGTTCTTC

clone size: .
V gene: TRBV9
J gene: TRBJ1-2
D gene: TRBD1
CDR3 protein: CASSVGTGQGGNNYGYTF
CDR3 DNA: TGTGCCAGCAGCGTAGGGACCGGACAGGGGGGGAATAACTATGGCTACACCTTC

clone size: .
V gene: TRBV9
J gene: TRBJ2-7
D gene: TRBD1
CDR3 protein: CASSPHRGSYEQYF
CDR3 DNA: TGTGCCAGCAGCCCACACAGGGGTTCCTACGAGCAGTACTTC

clone size: .
V gene: TRBV5-1
J gene: TRBJ2-7
D gene: TRBD1
CDR3 protein: CASSFGQDYEQYF
CDR3 DNA: TGCGCCAGCAGCTTTGGACAGGACTACGAGCAGTACTTC

clone size: .
V gene: TRBV6-1
J gene: TRBJ2-1
D gene: TRBD2
CDR3 protein: CASSETSGRMNEQFF
CDR3 DNA: TGTGCCAGCAGTGAAACTAGCGGGAGAATGAATGAGCAGTTCTTC

clone size: .
V gene: TRBV19
J gene: TRBJ2-7
D gene: .
CDR3 protein: CASSIQRSYEQYF
CDR3 DNA: TGTGCCAGTAGTATACAGCGGTCCTACGAGCAGTACTTC

clone size: .
V gene: TRBV29-1
J gene: TRBJ2-3
D gene: .
CDR3 protein: CSAQYFTDTQYF
CDR3 DNA: TGCAGCGCCCAATACTTCACAGATACGCAGTATTTT

clone size: .
V gene: TRBV5-1
J gene: TRBJ1-2
D gene: .
CDR3 protein: CASSSADLGYGYTF
CDR3 DNA: TGCGCCAGCAGCTCAGCCGACTTGGGCTATGGCTACACCTTC

clone size: .
V gene: TRBV10-3
J gene: TRBJ2-7
D gene: TRBD1
CDR3 protein: CATNPGQGFTHEQYF
CDR3 DNA: TGTGCCACCAACCCCGGACAGGGATTTACCCACGAGCAGTACTTC

clone size: .
V gene: TRBV6-1
J gene: TRBJ2-7
D gene: TRBD1
CDR3 protein: CASRLRDSSVYEQYF
CDR3 DNA: TGTGCCAGCAGGCTCCGGGACAGTTCCGTCTACGAGCAGTACTTC

clone size: .
V gene: TRBV5-1
J gene: TRBJ1-2
D gene: .
CDR3 protein: CASSDQGLAYGYTF
CDR3 DNA: TGCGCCAGCAGCGATCAGGGGCTTGCGTATGGCTACACCTTC

clone size: .
V gene: TRBV4-2
J gene: TRBJ2-3
D gene: TRBD2
CDR3 protein: CASSRPWGGVRTDTQYF
CDR3 DNA: TGTGCCAGCAGCCGGCCCTGGGGGGGAGTGAGGACAGATACGCAGTATTTT

clone size: .
V gene: TRBV27
J gene: TRBJ1-5
D gene: .
CDR3 protein: CASSLGLHNQPQHF
CDR3 DNA: TGTGCCAGCAGTTTAGGCCTCCACAATCAGCCCCAGCATTTT

clone size: .
V gene: TRBV5-5
J gene: TRBJ2-2
D gene: .
CDR3 protein: CASSLTRQPTGELFF
CDR3 DNA: TGTGCCAGCAGCTTGACGAGACAGCCCACCGGGGAGCTGTTTTTT

clone size: .
V gene: TRBV11-2
J gene: TRBJ2-5
D gene: TRBD2
CDR3 protein: CASSSRTSGSQETQYF
CDR3 DNA: TGTGCCAGCAGCAGCCGGACTAGCGGGTCTCAAGAGACCCAGTACTTC

clone size: .
V gene: TRBV7-2
J gene: TRBJ2-7
D gene: TRBD2
CDR3 protein: CASSLRTSGSEQYF
CDR3 DNA: TGTGCCAGCAGCTTAAGGACTAGCGGGAGCGAGCAGTACTTC

clone size: .
V gene: TRBV9
J gene: TRBJ1-2
D gene: .
CDR3 protein: CASSVGAALQSYGYTF
CDR3 DNA: TGTGCCAGCAGCGTAGGGGCAGCCCTTCAATCCTATGGCTACACCTTC

clone size: .
V gene: TRBV2
J gene: TRBJ2-7
D gene: .
CDR3 protein: CASSVESSGFPYEQYF
CDR3 DNA: TGTGCCAGCAGTGTTGAAAGTAGCGGCTTTCCCTACGAGCAGTACTTC

clone size: .
V gene: TRBV7-9
J gene: TRBJ2-1
D gene: .
CDR3 protein: CASSNGWRAPEQFF
CDR3 DNA: TGTGCCAGCAGCAACGGATGGAGGGCTCCTGAGCAGTTCTTC

clone size: .
V gene: TRBV7-6
J gene: TRBJ2-1
D gene: TRBD2
CDR3 protein: CASSLFSSGSPYNEQFF
CDR3 DNA: TGTGCCAGCAGCTTATTTTCTAGCGGGAGCCCCTACAATGAGCAGTTCTTC

clone size: .
V gene: TRBV29-1
J gene: TRBJ2-5
D gene: .
CDR3 protein: CSVRATREETQYF
CDR3 DNA: TGCAGCGTACGAGCTACTAGGGAAGAGACCCAGTACTTC

clone size: .
V gene: TRBV5-1
J gene: TRBJ1-2
D gene: .
CDR3 protein: CASSLASHYGYTF
CDR3 DNA: TGCGCCAGCAGCTTGGCGAGCCACTATGGCTACACCTTC

clone size: .
V gene: TRBV4-1
J gene: TRBJ1-3
D gene: .
CDR3 protein: CASSQGEGRSGNTIYF
CDR3 DNA: TGCGCCAGCAGCCAAGGGGAGGGGCGCTCTGGAAACACCATATATTTT

clone size: .
V gene: TRBV27
J gene: TRBJ2-7
D gene: .
CDR3 protein: CASRDRGYEQYF
CDR3 DNA: TGTGCCAGCAGGGACAGAGGATACGAGCAGTACTTC

clone size: .
V gene: TRBV28
J gene: TRBJ1-5
D gene: .
CDR3 protein: CASSLRGQPQHF
CDR3 DNA: TGTGCCAGCAGTTTAAGGGGCCAGCCCCAGCATTTT

clone size: .
V gene: TRBV7-9
J gene: TRBJ1-1
D gene: .
CDR3 protein: CASSSQGNTEAFF
CDR3 DNA: TGTGCCAGCAGCTCTCAGGGGAACACTGAAGCTTTCTTT

clone size: once
V gene: TRBV5-1
J gene: TRBJ2-3
D gene: .
CDR3 protein: CASSLVGGAPSTDTQYF
CDR3 DNA: TGCGCCAGCAGCTTGGTAGGGGGGGCCCCTAGCACAGATACGCAGTATTTT

clone size: .
V gene: TRBV2
J gene: TRBJ2-1
D gene: TRBD2
CDR3 protein: CASKVREPDNEQFF
CDR3 DNA: TGTGCCAGCAAGGTGCGGGAGCCCGACAATGAGCAGTTCTTC

clone size: .
V gene: TRBV9
J gene: TRBJ1-5
D gene: .
CDR3 protein: CASSVGLQSNQPQHF
CDR3 DNA: TGTGCCAGCAGCGTAGGATTACAGAGCAATCAGCCCCAGCATTTT

clone size: .
V gene: TRBV6-1
J gene: TRBJ2-7
D gene: .
CDR3 protein: CASSPSEYEQYF
CDR3 DNA: TGTGCCAGCAGTCCCAGCGAGTACGAGCAGTACTTC

clone size: .
V gene: TRBV6-6
J gene: TRBJ2-3
D gene: TRBD2
CDR3 protein: CASSRTSGSDTQYF
CDR3 DNA: TGTGCCAGCAGTAGGACTAGCGGGAGTGATACGCAGTATTTT

clone size: .
V gene: TRBV19
J gene: TRBJ1-5
D gene: TRBD1
CDR3 protein: CASSPRTGQPQHF
CDR3 DNA: TGTGCCAGTAGCCCACGGACAGGTCAGCCCCAGCATTTT

clone size: .
V gene: TRBV6-1
J gene: TRBJ2-2
D gene: TRBD2
CDR3 protein: CASCKAGQSTGELFF
CDR3 DNA: TGTGCCAGTTGTAAAGCGGGGCAAAGCACCGGGGAGCTGTTTTTT

clone size: .
V gene: TRBV6-1
J gene: TRBJ1-5
D gene: .
CDR3 protein: CASSGGVWVDQPQHF
CDR3 DNA: TGTGCCAGCAGCGGCGGGGTGTGGGTGGATCAGCCCCAGCATTTT

clone size: .
V gene: TRBV4-1
J gene: TRBJ2-1
D gene: TRBD2
CDR3 protein: CASSQVLAGLLSSYNEQFF
CDR3 DNA: TGCGCCAGCAGCCAAGTCCTAGCGGGACTACTTAGCTCCTACAATGAGCAGTTCTTC

clone size: .
V gene: TRBV9
J gene: TRBJ2-2
D gene: .
CDR3 protein: CASSLTPSDTGELFF
CDR3 DNA: TGTGCCAGCAGTCTGACACCTTCGGACACCGGGGAGCTGTTTTTT

clone size: .
V gene: TRBV4-1
J gene: TRBJ2-7
D gene: .
CDR3 protein: CASSQERYQDEQYF
CDR3 DNA: TGCGCCAGCAGCCAAGAGCGCTACCAGGACGAGCAGTACTTC

clone size: .
V gene: TRBV5-4
J gene: TRBJ2-1
D gene: TRBD2
CDR3 protein: CASRYGRRDEQFF
CDR3 DNA: TGTGCCAGCAGGTACGGGAGGCGGGATGAGCAGTTCTTC

clone size: few
V gene: TRBV5-1
J gene: TRBJ2-7
D gene: TRBD1
CDR3 protein: CASSVGQSYEQYF
CDR3 DNA: TGCGCCAGCAGCGTGGGACAGTCCTACGAGCAGTACTTC

clone size: few
V gene: TRBV27
J gene: TRBJ2-7
D gene: TRBD2
CDR3 protein: CASSLSGLAPNYEQYF
CDR3 DNA: TGTGCCAGCAGTTTATCGGGACTAGCGCCTAACTACGAGCAGTACTTC

clone size: few
V gene: TRBV9
J gene: TRBJ2-7
D gene: TRBD2
CDR3 protein: CASTLNEREIYEQYF
CDR3 DNA: TGTGCCAGCACCCTAAACGAGCGGGAGATCTACGAGCAGTACTTC

clone size: .
V gene: TRBV6-6
J gene: TRBJ1-1
D gene: .
CDR3 protein: CASKGVRAEAFF
CDR3 DNA: TGTGCCAGCAAAGGGGTACGCGCTGAAGCTTTCTTT

clone size: .
V gene: TRBV19
J gene: TRBJ2-3
D gene: TRBD2
CDR3 protein: CASSTSVLAGGTDTQYF
CDR3 DNA: TGTGCCAGTAGTACCTCAGTACTAGCGGGAGGAACAGATACGCAGTATTTT

clone size: few
V gene: TRBV23-1
J gene: TRBJ2-5
D gene: TRBD1
CDR3 protein: CASTTGGKQETQYF
CDR3 DNA: TGCGCCAGCACTACAGGGGGTAAACAAGAGACCCAGTACTTC

clone size: .
V gene: TRBV5-1
J gene: TRBJ2-1
D gene: TRBD2
CDR3 protein: CATQQGTSGNNEQFF
CDR3 DNA: TGCGCCACCCAGCAAGGGACTAGCGGGAACAATGAGCAGTTCTTC

clone size: .
V gene: TRBV6-7
J gene: TRBJ2-6
D gene: TRBD2
CDR3 protein: CASSLPGLLSSGANVLTF
CDR3 DNA: TGTGCCAGCAGTTTACCGGGACTACTAAGCTCTGGGGCCAACGTCCTGACTTTC

clone size: .
V gene: TRBV6-5
J gene: TRBJ2-1
D gene: .
CDR3 protein: CASSQDRNTYNEQFF
CDR3 DNA: TGTGCCAGCAGCCAGGACAGAAACACCTACAATGAGCAGTTCTTC

clone size: once
V gene: TRBV2
J gene: TRBJ1-4
D gene: TRBD1
CDR3 protein: CASSETTGTGLTLFF
CDR3 DNA: TGTGCCAGCAGTGAAACTACCGGGACAGGGCTCACACTGTTTTTT

clone size: .
V gene: TRBV5-1
J gene: TRBJ2-1
D gene: TRBD2
CDR3 protein: CASSISGDYNEQFF
CDR3 DNA: TGCGCCAGCAGCATTAGCGGGGACTACAATGAGCAGTTCTTC